This T cell receptor beta chain stems from a study of blood T cell repertoires in COVID-19. Study at large: The United States, Italy and Spain were the sources of the acute and convalescent COVID-19 samples.

Sequencing was performed with immunoSEQ multiplex PCR; in TCRdb, only in-frame clones are kept and a portion is missing. This sample has 75,000 or so clones, with roughly 82% found just once. Germline loops: CDR1 PRHDT, CDR2 FYEKMQ (reference sequence). The V gene lost 2 bases and the J gene lost 4 bases, with 9 bases spanning the gap. The CDR3 loop spans 14 amino acids. The source is a man aged 55 to 70 with acute or convalescent COVID-19. J is TRBJ1-3 and V is TRBV13; D unresolved. Sequences were obtained from peripheral blood. CDR3 protein: CASSLTHTGNTIYF. CDR3 bases: TGTGCCAGCAGCTTAACTCATACGGGAAACACCATATATTTT.